Listed below are T cell receptor beta chains from one sample, sequenced in a study of cytomegalovirus exposure and HLA in healthy donors. The data were produced by immunoSEQ multiplex PCR, yet TCRdb's version contains in-frame clones alone and is incomplete. Of about 110,000 clones listed, around 95% are singletons. Sequences were obtained from PBMCs. The receptor source for this set is a woman aged 18-30 years in good health and CMV-seronegative. Each CDR3 is given with its conserved first and last residue. The D gene is left open where the match is weak. Clone size is given for some rows only: seen once, a few or many times, or a class if the clone is expanded.

d_call	clone_size	cdr3_length	v_call	j_call	cdr3_aa	cdr3_nt
TRBD1	medium-sized	15	TRBV6-1	TRBJ2-7	CASSATGETLYEQYF	TGTGCCAGCAGTGCGACAGGGGAGACCCTCTACGAGCAGTACTTC
TRBD1	NA	15	TRBV18	TRBJ1-5	CASSPTGVPNQPQHF	TGTGCCAGCTCCCCGACAGGGGTACCAAATCAGCCCCAGCATTTT
TRBD1	few	17	TRBV5-3	TRBJ2-7	CARSRGTGDLRGHEQYF	TGTGCCAGAAGCCGGGGGACAGGGGACCTCAGGGGACACGAGCAGTACTTC
NA	NA	13	TRBV29-1	TRBJ1-4	CSVAWGQGEKLFF	TGCAGCGTAGCGTGGGGGCAGGGTGAAAAACTGTTTTTT
NA	NA	18	TRBV6-1	TRBJ1-4	CASSERGAGWGGSEKLFF	TGTGCCAGCAGTGAACGTGGGGCCGGGTGGGGGGGGAGTGAAAAACTGTTTTTT
TRBD2	NA	18	TRBV7-2	TRBJ2-5	CASSSRGLADNARETQYF	TGTGCCAGCAGCTCCAGGGGACTAGCGGATAACGCCCGAGAGACCCAGTACTTC
TRBD1	NA	15	TRBV14	TRBJ2-2	CASKGQGQIGGELFF	TGTGCCAGCAAAGGACAGGGACAAATAGGCGGGGAGCTGTTTTTT
TRBD1	NA	17	TRBV19	TRBJ1-6	CASSSPLGTGGSSPLHF	TGTGCCAGTAGTAGCCCCCTTGGGACAGGGGGTAGTTCACCCCTCCACTTT
TRBD2	NA	15	TRBV27	TRBJ2-1	CASSLSSGGFNEQFF	TGTGCCAGCAGTTTATCTAGCGGGGGTTTCAATGAGCAGTTCTTC
TRBD2	NA	16	TRBV28	TRBJ2-1	CASSTRSSGAYNEQFF	TGTGCCAGCAGCACGAGGAGTAGCGGGGCTTACAATGAGCAGTTCTTC
TRBD2	NA	14	TRBV10-3	TRBJ2-1	CAINNGGAGNEQFF	TGTGCCATCAACAACGGGGGGGCTGGCAATGAGCAGTTCTTC
NA	NA	15	TRBV4-2	TRBJ2-7	CASSQEPALPYEQYF	TGTGCCAGCAGCCAAGAGCCCGCCCTACCCTACGAGCAGTACTTC
TRBD2	NA	15	TRBV5-1	TRBJ2-1	CASSLVAGGPNEQFF	TGCGCCAGCAGCTTGGTAGCGGGGGGGCCGAATGAGCAGTTCTTC
NA	NA	17	TRBV4-1	TRBJ2-2	CASSQRQRNSNTGELFF	TGCGCCAGCAGCCAGAGACAGAGAAACTCGAACACCGGGGAGCTGTTTTTT
TRBD2	NA	16	TRBV7-3	TRBJ2-3	CASSARRRGGTDTQYF	TGTGCCAGCAGCGCCAGACGGCGGGGGGGGACAGATACGCAGTATTTT
TRBD2	NA	16	TRBV9	TRBJ2-1	CASSVGASGRNNEQFF	TGTGCCAGCAGCGTAGGCGCTAGCGGGCGTAACAATGAGCAGTTCTTC
TRBD2	NA	17	TRBV10-3	TRBJ2-2	CAISDSPSGGATGELFF	TGTGCCATCAGTGACTCTCCTAGCGGGGGGGCTACCGGGGAGCTGTTTTTT
NA	NA	15	TRBV6-4	TRBJ2-1	CASSEGAGLYNEQFF	TGTGCCAGCAGTGAGGGAGCGGGCCTATACAATGAGCAGTTCTTC
NA	NA	14	TRBV5-8	TRBJ1-6	CASSPQQYNSPLHF	TGTGCCAGCAGCCCTCAACAATATAATTCACCCCTCCACTTT
NA	NA	15	TRBV2	TRBJ2-7	CASSFKRSGSYEQYF	TGTGCCAGCAGCTTCAAGAGATCGGGCTCCTACGAGCAGTACTTC
TRBD2	NA	16	TRBV19	TRBJ2-2	CASRGLAGGVAGELFF	TGTGCCAGTAGGGGACTAGCGGGGGGTGTCGCCGGGGAGCTGTTTTTT
TRBD1	NA	15	TRBV29-1	TRBJ2-5	CSVEPRDRAEETQYF	TGCAGCGTTGAACCCCGGGACAGGGCTGAGGAGACCCAGTACTTC
TRBD1	once	14	TRBV5-1	TRBJ1-1	CASSLGQAYTEAFF	TGCGCCAGCAGCCTAGGACAGGCTTACACTGAAGCTTTCTTT
NA	NA	15	TRBV27	TRBJ1-3	CASSPDGGSGNTIYF	TGTGCCAGCAGCCCGGACGGGGGATCTGGAAACACCATATATTTT
NA	NA	12	TRBV30	TRBJ1-2	CAWSDRNYGYTF	TGTGCCTGGAGTGACAGGAACTATGGCTACACCTTC
TRBD1	NA	20	TRBV19	TRBJ2-2	CASSNWAGGGLKGNTGELFF	TGTGCCAGTAGTAATTGGGCAGGGGGCGGCCTTAAGGGTAACACCGGGGAGCTGTTTTTT
TRBD1	NA	16	TRBV10-3	TRBJ2-7	CAISESTGQVSYEQYF	TGTGCCATCAGTGAGTCAACCGGACAGGTCTCCTACGAGCAGTACTTC
TRBD2	NA	19	TRBV11-3	TRBJ2-1	CASSLVSPGLAGPDNEQFF	TGTGCCAGCAGCTTAGTTTCCCCCGGACTAGCGGGTCCTGACAATGAGCAGTTCTTC
NA	NA	20	TRBV21-1	TRBJ1-1	CASSKDQGRGLHGMNTEAFF	TGTGCCAGCAGCAAAGATCAGGGAAGGGGGCTACATGGTATGAACACTGAAGCTTTCTTT
NA	NA	13	TRBV6-1	TRBJ2-7	CASSVDKPYEQYF	TGTGCCAGCAGTGTGGACAAGCCCTACGAGCAGTACTTC
TRBD1	NA	14	TRBV10-3	TRBJ2-7	CAISEGQVGYEQYF	TGTGCCATCAGTGAAGGACAGGTGGGTTACGAGCAGTACTTC